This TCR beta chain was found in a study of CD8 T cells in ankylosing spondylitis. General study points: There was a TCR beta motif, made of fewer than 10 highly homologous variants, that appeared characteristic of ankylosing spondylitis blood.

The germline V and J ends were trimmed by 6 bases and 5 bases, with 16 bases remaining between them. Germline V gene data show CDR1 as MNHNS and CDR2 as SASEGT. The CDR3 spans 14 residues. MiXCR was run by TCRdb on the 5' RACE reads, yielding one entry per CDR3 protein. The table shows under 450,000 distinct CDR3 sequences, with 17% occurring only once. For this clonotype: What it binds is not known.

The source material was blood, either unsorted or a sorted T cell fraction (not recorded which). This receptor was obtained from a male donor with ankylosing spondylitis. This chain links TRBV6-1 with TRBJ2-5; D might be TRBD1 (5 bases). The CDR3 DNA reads TGTGCCAGCAGCGTCGGCCAGGGCGGTGAGACCCAGTACTTC. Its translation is CASSVGQGGETQYF.